The 4 T cell receptor beta chains given below trace back to one sample, sequenced in a study of technical replicates of blood from a handful of donors. The table came from immunoSEQ multiplex PCR; TCRdb's copy has only in-frame clones and leaves some out. The sample holds fewer than 20,000 clones, 80% to 90% seen once. Sequencing used PBMCs. The source is a human donor in good health.

V is TRBV27 and J is TRBJ2-3, with 9 bases that match TRBD2. Losses at the gene ends were 6 bases for V and 2 bases for J; bases not matched to a gene: 9. Germline CDR1 MNHEY, CDR2 SMNVEV (reference sequence). The CDR3 is 16 amino acids. The CDR3 loop reads CASSERAGGNTDTQYF. The CDR3 DNA is TGTGCCAGCAGCGAACGAGCGGGAGGAAACACAGATACGCAGTATTTT.

This chain links TRBV5-6 with TRBJ1-2; 7 bases agree with TRBD1. The V segment lost 3 bases and the J segment 3 bases; nucleotides outside the gene matches: 11. Germline-derived CDR1 and CDR2 are SGHDT and YYEEEE. There are 16 residues in the CDR3. This chain's CDR3 is CASSYDEDRYHYGYTF. In DNA form, the CDR3 reads TGTGCCAGCAGCTACGATGAGGACAGGTATCACTATGGCTACACCTTC.

This clone has a handful of counts. J is TRBJ1-1 and V is TRBV28, with 9 bases aligning to TRBD1. The CDR3 is made up of 12 amino acids. Germline V gives CDR1 MDHEN, CDR2 SYDVKM. Trimming removed 7 bases from V and 10 bases from J; junction bases left unmatched: 7. The CDR3 loop reads CASMPGQGLAFF. The CDR3 DNA sequence: TGTGCCAGCATGCCGGGACAGGGATTAGCTTTCTTT.

The chain uses TRBV6-1 and TRBJ1-5; tentatively, D is TRBD1 (5 bases). Germline lookup yields CDR1 MNHNS and CDR2 SASEGT. The CDR3 is 15 amino acids. V lost 6 bases to trimming and J lost 1 base, with 13 bases between them. For the CDR3, the DNA is TGTGCCAGCAGGGGGGGTGTAGGGAGCAATCAGCCCCAGCATTTT. Amino acid sequence: CASRGGVGSNQPQHF.